The following is a T cell receptor beta chain sequence with its context. No antigen is known for it. V dropped 1 base and J dropped 1; count of bases not matched to a gene: 10. The length of the CDR3 is 18 residues. Germline loops: CDR1 SGHVS, CDR2 FQNEAQ. These data originate in a study of identifying expanded T cells in peripheral blood. General observations from the study: Approximately 2-week clone count variance significantly increased as total template count grew. Technical replicates showed roughly 1.2 changed clones; about 2 weeks about 16; four weeks 19.

Produced via immunoSEQ multiplex PCR; TCRdb's table is partial and in-frame only. The sample shows 90,000 or so clones, 85% to 90% of them seen only once. No infections or other immune events were documented during collection. The chain joins TRBV7-8 to TRBJ2-7, with 10 bases identical to TRBD1. The clonotype comes from a person aged 18 to 75 in good health. Material for sequencing was blood. The CDR3 nucleotides are TGTGCCAGCAGCTTAGTAATCATACCGGGACAGGGGTCCTACGAGCAGTACTTC. Amino acids: CASSLVIIPGQGSYEQYF.